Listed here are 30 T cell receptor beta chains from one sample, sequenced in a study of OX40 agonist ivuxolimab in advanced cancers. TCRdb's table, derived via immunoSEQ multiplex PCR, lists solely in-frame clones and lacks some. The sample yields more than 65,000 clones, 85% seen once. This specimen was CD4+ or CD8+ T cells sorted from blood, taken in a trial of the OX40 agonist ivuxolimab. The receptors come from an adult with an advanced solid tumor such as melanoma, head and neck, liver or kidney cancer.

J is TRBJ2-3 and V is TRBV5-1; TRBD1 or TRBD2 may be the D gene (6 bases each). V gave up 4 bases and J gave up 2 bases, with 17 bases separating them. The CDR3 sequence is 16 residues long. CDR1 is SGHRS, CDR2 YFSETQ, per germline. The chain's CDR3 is CASSDPARGPTDTQYF. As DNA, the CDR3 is TGCGCCAGCAGCGATCCAGCCCGGGGGCCCACAGATACGCAGTATTTT. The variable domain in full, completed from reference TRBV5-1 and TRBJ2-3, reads KAGVTQTPRYLIKTRGQQVTLSCSPISGHRSVSWYQQTPGQGLQFLFEYFSETQRNKGNFPGRFSGRQFSNSRSEMNVSTLELGDSALYLCASSDPARGPTDTQYFGPGTRLTVL.

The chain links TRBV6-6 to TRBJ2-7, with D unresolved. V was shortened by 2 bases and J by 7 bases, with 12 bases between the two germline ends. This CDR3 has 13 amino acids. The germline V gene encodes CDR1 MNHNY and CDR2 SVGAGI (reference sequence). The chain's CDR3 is CASSYGPSGEQYF. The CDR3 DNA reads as TGTGCCAGCAGTTACGGGCCCTCGGGTGAGCAGTACTTC.

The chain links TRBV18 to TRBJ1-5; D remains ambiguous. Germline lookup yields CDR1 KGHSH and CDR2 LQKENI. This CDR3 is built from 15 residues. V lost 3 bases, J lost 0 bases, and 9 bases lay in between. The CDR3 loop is CASSPAENSNQPQHF. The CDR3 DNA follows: TGTGCCAGCTCACCGGCAGAAAATAGCAATCAGCCCCAGCATTTT.

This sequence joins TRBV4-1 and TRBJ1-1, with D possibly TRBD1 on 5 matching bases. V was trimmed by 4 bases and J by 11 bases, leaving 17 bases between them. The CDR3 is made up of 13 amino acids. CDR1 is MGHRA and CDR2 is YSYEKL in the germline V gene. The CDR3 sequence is CASSPGLTRGAFF. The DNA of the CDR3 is TGCGCCAGCAGCCCGGGCCTCACCCGGGGGGCTTTCTTT.

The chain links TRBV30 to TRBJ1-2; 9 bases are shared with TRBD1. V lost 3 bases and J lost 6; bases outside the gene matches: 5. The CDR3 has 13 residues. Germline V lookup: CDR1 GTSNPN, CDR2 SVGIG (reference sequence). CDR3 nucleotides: TGTGCCTGGAGCCTACAGGGGGCGAATGGCTACACCTTC. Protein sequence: CAWSLQGANGYTF.

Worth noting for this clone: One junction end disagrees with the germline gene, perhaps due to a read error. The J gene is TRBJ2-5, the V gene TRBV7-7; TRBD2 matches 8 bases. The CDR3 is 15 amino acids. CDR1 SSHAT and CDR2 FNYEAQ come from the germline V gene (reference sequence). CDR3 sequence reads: CASSDGGLGPKTQYF. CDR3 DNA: TGTGCTAGCAGCGACGGGGGACTAGGACCCAAGACCCAGTACTTC.

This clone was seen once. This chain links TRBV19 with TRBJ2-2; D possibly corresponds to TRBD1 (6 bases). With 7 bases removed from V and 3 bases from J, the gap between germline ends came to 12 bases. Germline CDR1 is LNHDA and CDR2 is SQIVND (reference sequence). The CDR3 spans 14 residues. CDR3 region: CASNPRGYTGELFF. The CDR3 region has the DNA TGTGCCAGTAATCCCAGGGGCTACACCGGGGAGCTGTTTTTT.

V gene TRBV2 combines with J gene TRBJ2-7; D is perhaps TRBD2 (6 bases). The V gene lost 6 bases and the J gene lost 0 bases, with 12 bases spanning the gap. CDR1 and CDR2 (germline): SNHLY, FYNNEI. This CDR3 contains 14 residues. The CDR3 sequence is CASRTGLSSYEQYF. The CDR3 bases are TGTGCCAGCAGGACGGGACTGAGCTCCTACGAGCAGTACTTC.

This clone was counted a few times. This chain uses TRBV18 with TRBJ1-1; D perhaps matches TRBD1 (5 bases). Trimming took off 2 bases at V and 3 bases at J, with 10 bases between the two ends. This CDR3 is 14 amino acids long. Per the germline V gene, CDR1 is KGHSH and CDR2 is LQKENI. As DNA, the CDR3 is TGTGCCAGCTCACCATCCGAAGGGGACACTGAAGCTTTCTTT. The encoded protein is CASSPSEGDTEAFF.

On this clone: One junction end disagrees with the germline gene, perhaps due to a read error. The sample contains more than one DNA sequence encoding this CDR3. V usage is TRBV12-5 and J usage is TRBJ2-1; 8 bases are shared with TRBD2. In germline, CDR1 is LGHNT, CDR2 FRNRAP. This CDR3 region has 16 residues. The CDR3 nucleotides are TGTGCTAGTGGCTTGGTACCCAGCGGGGGACACAATGAGCAGTTCTTC. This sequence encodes CASGLVPSGGHNEQFF.

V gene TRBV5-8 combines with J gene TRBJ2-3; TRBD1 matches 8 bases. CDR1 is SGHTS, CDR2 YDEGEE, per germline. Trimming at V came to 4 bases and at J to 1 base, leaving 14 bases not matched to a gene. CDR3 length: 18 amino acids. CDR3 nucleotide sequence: TGTGCCAGCAGCGAAGACAGGGGTGGGGAACTTGGCACAGATACGCAGTATTTT. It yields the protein CASSEDRGGELGTDTQYF.

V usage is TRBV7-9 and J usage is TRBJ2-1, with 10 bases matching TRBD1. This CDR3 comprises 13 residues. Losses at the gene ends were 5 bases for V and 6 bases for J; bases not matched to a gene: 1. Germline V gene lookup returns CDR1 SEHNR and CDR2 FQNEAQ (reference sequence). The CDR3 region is CASSRDRGNEQFF. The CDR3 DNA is TGTGCCAGCAGCCGGGACAGGGGCAATGAGCAGTTCTTC.

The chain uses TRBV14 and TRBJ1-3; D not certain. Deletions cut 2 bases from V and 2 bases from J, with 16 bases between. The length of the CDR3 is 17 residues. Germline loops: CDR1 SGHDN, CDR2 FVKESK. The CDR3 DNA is TGTGCCAGCAGCCAAAATTGGTCAGCAGGCCCTGGAAACACCATATATTTT. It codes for CASSQNWSAGPGNTIYF.

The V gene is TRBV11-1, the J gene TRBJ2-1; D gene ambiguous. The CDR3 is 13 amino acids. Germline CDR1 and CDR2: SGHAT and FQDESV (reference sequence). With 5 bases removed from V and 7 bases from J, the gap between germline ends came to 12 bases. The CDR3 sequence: CASSLRAPNEQFF. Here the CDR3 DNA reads TGTGCCAGCAGCCTCCGGGCACCAAATGAGCAGTTCTTC.

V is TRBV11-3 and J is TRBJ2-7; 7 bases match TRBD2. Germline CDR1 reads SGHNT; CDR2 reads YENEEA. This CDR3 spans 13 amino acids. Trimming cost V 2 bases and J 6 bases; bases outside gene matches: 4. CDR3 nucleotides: TGTGCCAGCAGCTTAATGGGGGGGATCGAGCAGTACTTC. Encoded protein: CASSLMGGIEQYF.

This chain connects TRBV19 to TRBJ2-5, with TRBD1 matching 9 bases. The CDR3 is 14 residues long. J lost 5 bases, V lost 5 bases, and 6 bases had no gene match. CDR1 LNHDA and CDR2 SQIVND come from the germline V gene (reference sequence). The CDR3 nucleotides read TGTGCCAGTAGTGCGACAGGGGGAATTGAGACCCAGTACTTC. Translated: CASSATGGIETQYF.

DNA for the CDR3: TGTGCCAGCAGCTCCAGGGGTTTCGGGGAGCTGTTTTTT. It codes for CASSSRGFGELFF. The chain couples TRBV11-3 to TRBJ2-2; D might be TRBD1 (6 bases). Germline CDR1 SGHNT, CDR2 YENEEA. This CDR3 has 13 amino acids. Deletions cut 4 bases from V and 7 bases from J, with 10 bases between.

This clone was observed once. The CDR3 DNA reads as TGTGCCAGCAGCTTAGTAGCTAGCGGGGGGGCCGGCACCGGGGAGCTGTTTTTT. Encoded protein: CASSLVASGGAGTGELFF. The chain uses TRBV7-2 and TRBJ2-2; 12 nucleotides line up with TRBD2. Trimming removed 1 base from V and 4 bases from J; junction bases left unmatched: 7. This CDR3 is built from 18 residues. In germline, CDR1 is SGHTA, CDR2 FQGNSA.

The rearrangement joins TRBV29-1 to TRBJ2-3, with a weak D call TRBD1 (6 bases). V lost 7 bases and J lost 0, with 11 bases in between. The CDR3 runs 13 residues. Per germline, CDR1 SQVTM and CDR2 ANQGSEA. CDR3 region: CSGRTESTDTQYF. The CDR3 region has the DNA TGCAGCGGAAGGACAGAGAGCACAGATACGCAGTATTTT.

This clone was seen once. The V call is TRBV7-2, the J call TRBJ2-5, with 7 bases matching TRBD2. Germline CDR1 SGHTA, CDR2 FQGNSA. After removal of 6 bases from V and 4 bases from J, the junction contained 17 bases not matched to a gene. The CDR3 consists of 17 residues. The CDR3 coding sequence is TGTGCCAGCAGTCTAGGGGCCCAGGCGGGAGCCAGAGAGACCCAGTACTTC. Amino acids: CASSLGAQAGARETQYF.

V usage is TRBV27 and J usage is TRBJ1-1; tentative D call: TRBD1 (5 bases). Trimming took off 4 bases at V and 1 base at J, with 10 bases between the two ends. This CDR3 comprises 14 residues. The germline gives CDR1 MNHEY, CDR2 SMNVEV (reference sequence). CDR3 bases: TGTGCCAGCAGTTATAGGGACTCGAACACTGAAGCTTTCTTT. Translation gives CASSYRDSNTEAFF.

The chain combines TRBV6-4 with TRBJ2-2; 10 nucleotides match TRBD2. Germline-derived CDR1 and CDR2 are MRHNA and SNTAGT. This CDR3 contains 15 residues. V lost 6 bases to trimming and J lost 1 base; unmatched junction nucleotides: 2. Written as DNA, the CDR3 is TGTGCCAGCAGCAGGACTAGCGGGAACACCGGGGAGCTGTTTTTT. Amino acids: CASSRTSGNTGELFF.

The chain's CDR3 is CASSFAGPTDTQYF. The DNA for the CDR3 is TGTGCCAGCAGCTTTGCGGGACCCACAGATACGCAGTATTTT. V usage is TRBV7-2 and J usage is TRBJ2-3; possible D gene TRBD2, 6 bases. CDR1 is SGHTA and CDR2 is FQGNSA in the germline V gene. With 3 bases removed from V and 2 bases from J, the gap between germline ends came to 9 bases. The CDR3 consists of 14 residues.

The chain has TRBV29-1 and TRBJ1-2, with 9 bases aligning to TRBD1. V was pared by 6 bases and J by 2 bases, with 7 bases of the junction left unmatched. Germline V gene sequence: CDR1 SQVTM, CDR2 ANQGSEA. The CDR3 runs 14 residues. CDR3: CSVATGGRNYGYTF. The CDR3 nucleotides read TGCAGCGTCGCGACAGGGGGACGGAACTATGGCTACACCTTC.

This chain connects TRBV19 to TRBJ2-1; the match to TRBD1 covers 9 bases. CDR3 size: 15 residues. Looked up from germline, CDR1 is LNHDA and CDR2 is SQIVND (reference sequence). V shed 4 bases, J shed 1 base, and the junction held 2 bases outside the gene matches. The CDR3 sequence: CASSRGQGSYNEQFF. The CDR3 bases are TGTGCCAGTAGTAGGGGACAGGGATCCTACAATGAGCAGTTCTTC.

As DNA, the CDR3 is TGTGCCAGCAGCGACAGGGGTGGCGGAAACACCATATATTTT. Amino acids: CASSDRGGGNTIYF. The V call is TRBV5-6, the J call TRBJ1-3, with 8 bases fitting TRBD1. CDR3 length: 14 amino acids. Germline loops: CDR1 SGHDT, CDR2 YYEEEE. J lost 4 bases, V lost 4 bases, and 4 bases had no gene match.

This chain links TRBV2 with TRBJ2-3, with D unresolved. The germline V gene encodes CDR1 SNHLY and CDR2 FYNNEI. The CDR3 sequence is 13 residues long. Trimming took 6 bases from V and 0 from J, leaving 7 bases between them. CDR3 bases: TGTGCCAGCAGCACCCTCAGCACAGATACGCAGTATTTT. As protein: CASSTLSTDTQYF.

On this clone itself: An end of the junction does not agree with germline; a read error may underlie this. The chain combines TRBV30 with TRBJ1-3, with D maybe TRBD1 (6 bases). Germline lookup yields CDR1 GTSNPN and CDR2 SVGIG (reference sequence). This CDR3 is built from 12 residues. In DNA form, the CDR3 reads TGTGCCGCACACCAGACAGGAAGCACCATGTATTTT. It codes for CAAHQTGSTMYF.

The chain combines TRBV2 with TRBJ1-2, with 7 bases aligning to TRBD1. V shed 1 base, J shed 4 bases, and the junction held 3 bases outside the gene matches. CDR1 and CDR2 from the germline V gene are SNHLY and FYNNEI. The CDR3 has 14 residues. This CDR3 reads CASSEDRGGYGYTF. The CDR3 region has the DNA TGTGCCAGCAGTGAAGACAGGGGTGGCTATGGCTACACCTTC.

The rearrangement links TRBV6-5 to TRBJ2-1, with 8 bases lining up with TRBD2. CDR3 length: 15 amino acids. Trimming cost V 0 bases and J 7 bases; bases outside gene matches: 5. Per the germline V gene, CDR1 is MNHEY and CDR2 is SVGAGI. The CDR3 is CASSYSPGGKNEQFF. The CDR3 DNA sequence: TGTGCCAGCAGTTACTCGCCGGGAGGGAAAAATGAGCAGTTCTTC.